These T cell receptor beta chains were read from a single sample in a study of regulatory T cells in long-lasting Graves disease. TCRdb analysed the multiplex PCR reads with MiXCR anew, one entry per CDR3 protein. The table includes hundreds of thousands of distinct CDR3 sequences, less than 25% detected once. This sample comprised peripheral blood mononuclear cells (PBMCs), obtained when the disease was refractory, from a patient treated with antithyroid drugs. The receptors were gathered from a female donor with Graves disease. Each CDR3 is given with its conserved first and last residue. The D gene is left open where the match is weak. A row's size may be missing; if present it is once, few, many or a size class.

NA	TRBV6-1	TRBD1	TRBJ1-5	TGTGCCAGCTGGACAGGGGGCACGGAAAACAATCAGCCCCAGCATTTT	CASWTGGTENNQPQHF
NA	TRBV19	TRBD1	TRBJ2-6	TGTGCCAGTAGTATAACCGGGACAGGGATTACTTCTGGGGCCAACGTCCTGACTTTC	CASSITGTGITSGANVLTF
few	TRBV30	TRBD1	TRBJ2-7	TGTGCCTGGAACAGGGGGCTCTACGAGCAGTACTTC	CAWNRGLYEQYF
NA	TRBV28	TRBD2	TRBJ2-7	TGTGCCTGGAGCCGCGGGGGACCTGAGCAGTACTTC	CAWSRGGPEQYF
many	TRBV6-2/TRBV6-3	NA	TRBJ1-1	TGTGCCAGCAAAGGGCAGGGAGGAACTGAAGCTTTCTTT	CASKGQGGTEAFF
few	TRBV7-9	NA	TRBJ2-7	TGTGCCAGCAGCCTAACGGGGGTTTCAGAGCAGTACTTC	CASSLTGVSEQYF
few	TRBV27	NA	TRBJ1-1	TGTGCCAGCAGTTGGGGGGGCATGAACACTGAAGCTTTCTTT	CASSWGGMNTEAFF
many	TRBV11-2	TRBD1	TRBJ2-5	TGTGCCAGCAGTCGACAGGGGACCCTTCGGGAGACCCAGTACTTC	CASSRQGTLRETQYF
NA	TRBV7-9	NA	TRBJ2-2	TGTGCCAGCAGCTTAGAACGGCGGCCCGGGGAGCTGTTTTTT	CASSLERRPGELFF
few	TRBV29-1	NA	TRBJ1-1	TGCAGCGTAGAGAGTTTGAACACTGAAGCTTTCTTT	CSVESLNTEAFF
NA	TRBV20-1	TRBD2	TRBJ2-3	TGCAGTGCTGACGACCTAGCGGGAAGCACAGATACGCAGTATTTT	CSADDLAGSTDTQYF
few	TRBV25-1	TRBD2	TRBJ2-5	TGTGCCAGCAGCCAGGGACTAGCGTTCTCAGAGACCCAGTACTTC	CASSQGLAFSETQYF
few	TRBV9	NA	TRBJ1-3	TGTGCCAGCAGCGTAGCCTCTGGAAACACCATATATTTT	CASSVASGNTIYF
NA	TRBV20-1	NA	TRBJ1-5	TGCAGTGCTTTTACAGGGTTGAACCAGCCCCAGCATTTT	CSAFTGLNQPQHF